This TCR beta chain derives from a study of T cell responses to AZD1222 COVID-19 vaccine. Notes on the study in general: It should be noted that donors were predominantly white British and more often female, and clonal diversity was possibly underestimated. Seropositive status at baseline applied to only five to seven AZD1222 recipients. Across the whole spike, CD4 TCRs peaked at regions 160-218 and 743-854. Reportedly, close to half of spike-specific TCRs are directed against unmutated variant regions.

The V end was cut by 2 bases, the J end by 7 bases, with 18 bases between. The CDR3 is 15 amino acids. Germline loops: CDR1 LNHDA, CDR2 SQIVND (reference sequence). Assay used: immunoSEQ multiplex PCR; TCRdb lists only in-frame clones, some missing. The table has roughly 140,000 clones, 88% seen once. Remarks on this clone: Its antigen is undetermined.

The rearrangement links TRBV19 to TRBJ2-7, with D maybe TRBD2 (5 bases). The receptor comes from an adult in good health. Sample: peripheral blood, taken on day 0 of MenACWY control vaccination. In nucleotides, the CDR3 is TGTGCCAGTAGTATATACCCCCCGGAGACGGGGGAGCAGTACTTC. Its protein product is CASSIYPPETGEQYF.